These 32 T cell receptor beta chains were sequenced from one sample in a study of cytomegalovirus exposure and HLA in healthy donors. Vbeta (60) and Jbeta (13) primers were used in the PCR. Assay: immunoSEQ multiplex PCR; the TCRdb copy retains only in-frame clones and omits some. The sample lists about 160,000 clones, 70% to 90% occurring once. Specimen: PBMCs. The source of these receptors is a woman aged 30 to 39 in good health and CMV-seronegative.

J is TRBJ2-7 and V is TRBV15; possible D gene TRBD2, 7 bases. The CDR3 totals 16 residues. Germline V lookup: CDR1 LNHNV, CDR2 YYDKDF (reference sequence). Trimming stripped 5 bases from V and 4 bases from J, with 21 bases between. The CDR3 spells CATSPIGGGGLYEQYF. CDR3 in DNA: TGTGCCACCAGCCCGATAGGGGGGGGCGGTCTGTACGAGCAGTACTTC.

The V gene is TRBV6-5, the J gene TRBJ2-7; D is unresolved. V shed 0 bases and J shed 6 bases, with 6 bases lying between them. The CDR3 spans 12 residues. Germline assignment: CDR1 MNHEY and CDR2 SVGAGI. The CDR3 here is CASSYSTGEQYF. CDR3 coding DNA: TGTGCCAGCAGTTACTCGACGGGCGAGCAGTACTTC.

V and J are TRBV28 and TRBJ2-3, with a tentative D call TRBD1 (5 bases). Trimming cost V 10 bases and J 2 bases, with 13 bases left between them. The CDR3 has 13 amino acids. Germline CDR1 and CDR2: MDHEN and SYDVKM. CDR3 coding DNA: TGTGCCACCTACAGACAGTTCACAGATACGCAGTATTTT. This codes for CATYRQFTDTQYF.

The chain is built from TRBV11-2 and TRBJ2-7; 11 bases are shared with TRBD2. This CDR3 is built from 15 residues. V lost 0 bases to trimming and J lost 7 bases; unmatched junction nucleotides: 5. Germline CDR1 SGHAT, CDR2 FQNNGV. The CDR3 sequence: CASSLDASGRYEQYF. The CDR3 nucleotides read TGTGCCAGCAGCTTAGATGCTAGCGGGAGGTATGAGCAGTACTTC.

The CDR3 here is CASSPSGRRNTGELFF. The CDR3 DNA reads TGTGCCAGCAGCCCTAGCGGGAGGAGGAACACCGGGGAGCTGTTTTTT. The genes are TRBV5-6 and TRBJ2-2; TRBD2 aligns across 11 bases. Germline V gene sequence: CDR1 SGHDT, CDR2 YYEEEE. J lost 1 base, V lost 4 bases, and 3 bases had no gene match. The CDR3 runs 16 residues.

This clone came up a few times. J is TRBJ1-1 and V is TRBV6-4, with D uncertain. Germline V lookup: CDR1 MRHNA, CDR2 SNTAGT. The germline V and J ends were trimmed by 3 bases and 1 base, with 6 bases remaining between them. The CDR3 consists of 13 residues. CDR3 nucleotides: TGTGCCAGCAGTGAATCAGAGAACACTGAAGCTTTCTTT. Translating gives CASSESENTEAFF.

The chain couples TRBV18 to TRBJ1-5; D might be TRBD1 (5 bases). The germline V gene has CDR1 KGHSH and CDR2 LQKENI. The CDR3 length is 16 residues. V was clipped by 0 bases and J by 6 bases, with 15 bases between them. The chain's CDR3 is CASSPPAGTTGQPQHF. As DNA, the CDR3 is TGTGCCAGCTCACCACCGGCGGGGACGACGGGTCAGCCCCAGCATTTT. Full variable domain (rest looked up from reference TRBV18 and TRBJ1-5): NAGVMQNPRHLVRRRGQEARLRCSPMKGHSHVYWYRQLPEEGLKFMVYLQKENIIDESGMPKERFSAEFPKEGPSILRIQQVVRGDSAAYFCASSPPAGTTGQPQHFGDGTRLSIL.

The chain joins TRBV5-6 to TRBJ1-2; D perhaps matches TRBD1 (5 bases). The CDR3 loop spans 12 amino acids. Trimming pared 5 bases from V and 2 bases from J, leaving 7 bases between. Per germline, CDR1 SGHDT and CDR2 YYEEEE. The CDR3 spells CASRRQNYGYTF. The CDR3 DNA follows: TGTGCCAGCAGGCGACAGAACTATGGCTACACCTTC.

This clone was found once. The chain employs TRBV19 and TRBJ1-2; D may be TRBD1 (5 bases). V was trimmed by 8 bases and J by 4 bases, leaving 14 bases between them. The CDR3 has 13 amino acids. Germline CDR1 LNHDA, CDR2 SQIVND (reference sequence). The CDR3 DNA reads TGTGCCAGTTCCCAGGTCCAGGGCTATGGCTACACCTTC. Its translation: CASSQVQGYGYTF.

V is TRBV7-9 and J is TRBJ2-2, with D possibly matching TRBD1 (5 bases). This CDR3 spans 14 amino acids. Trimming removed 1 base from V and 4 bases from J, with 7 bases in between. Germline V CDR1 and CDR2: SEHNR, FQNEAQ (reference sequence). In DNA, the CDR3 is TGTGCCAGCAGCTTAGTCACAGGCACCGGGGAGCTGTTTTTT. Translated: CASSLVTGTGELFF.

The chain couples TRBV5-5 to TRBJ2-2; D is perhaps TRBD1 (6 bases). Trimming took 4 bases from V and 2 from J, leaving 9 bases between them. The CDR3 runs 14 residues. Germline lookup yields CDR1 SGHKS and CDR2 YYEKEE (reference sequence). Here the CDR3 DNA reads TGTGCCAGCAGCCTGGGACAAAACACCGGGGAGCTGTTTTTT. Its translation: CASSLGQNTGELFF.

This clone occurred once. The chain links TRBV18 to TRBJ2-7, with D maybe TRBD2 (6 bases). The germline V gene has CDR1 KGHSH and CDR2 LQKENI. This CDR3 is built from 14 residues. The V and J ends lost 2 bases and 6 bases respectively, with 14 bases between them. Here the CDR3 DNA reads TGTGCCAGCTCACCAGGTACGGAGGGGTCCGAGCAGTACTTC. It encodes CASSPGTEGSEQYF.

CDR3 in amino acids: CASPTGLTYEQYF. CDR3 sequence (DNA): TGCGCCAGCCCGACAGGTCTCACCTACGAGCAGTACTTC. J is TRBJ2-7 and V is TRBV5-1; tentative D call: TRBD1 (6 bases). Germline V lookup: CDR1 SGHRS, CDR2 YFSETQ. Trimming took 7 bases from V and 2 from J, leaving 13 bases between them. The CDR3 loop spans 13 amino acids.

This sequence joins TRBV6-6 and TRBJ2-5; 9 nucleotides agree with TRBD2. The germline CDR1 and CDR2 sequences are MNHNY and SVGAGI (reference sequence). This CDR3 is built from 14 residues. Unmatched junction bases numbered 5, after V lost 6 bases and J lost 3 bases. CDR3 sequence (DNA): TGTGCCAGCAGGCCTCTAGCGGGGAAAGAGACCCAGTACTTC. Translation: CASRPLAGKETQYF.

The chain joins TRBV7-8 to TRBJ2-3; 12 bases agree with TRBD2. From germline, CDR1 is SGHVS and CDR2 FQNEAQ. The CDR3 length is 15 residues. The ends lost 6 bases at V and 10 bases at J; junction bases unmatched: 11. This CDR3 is CASSRTSGGSLAQYF. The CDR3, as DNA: TGTGCCAGCAGTCGTACTAGCGGGGGGTCCCTGGCGCAGTATTTT.

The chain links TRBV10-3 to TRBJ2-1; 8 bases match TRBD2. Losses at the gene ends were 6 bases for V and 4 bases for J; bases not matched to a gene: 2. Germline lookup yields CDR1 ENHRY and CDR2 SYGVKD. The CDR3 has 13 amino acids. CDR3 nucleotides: TGTGCCATCAGCGGGGGGGGTTACAATGAGCAGTTCTTC. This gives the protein CAISGGGYNEQFF.

The CDR3 spells CASSQLAPGELFF. In DNA form, the CDR3 reads TGTGCCAGCAGTCAACTAGCTCCCGGGGAGCTGTTTTTT. V usage is TRBV28 and J usage is TRBJ2-2, with D possibly matching TRBD2 (6 bases). Germline lookup yields CDR1 MDHEN and CDR2 SYDVKM. The CDR3 length is 13 residues. Trimming stripped 5 bases from V and 6 bases from J, with 10 bases between.

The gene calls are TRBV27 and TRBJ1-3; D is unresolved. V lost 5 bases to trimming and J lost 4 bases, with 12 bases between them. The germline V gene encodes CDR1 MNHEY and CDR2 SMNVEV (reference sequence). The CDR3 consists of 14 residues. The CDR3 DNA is TGTGCCAGCAGTCGGGGAACCGGGGGAAACACCATATATTTT. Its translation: CASSRGTGGNTIYF.

CDR3 nucleotide sequence: TGTGCCAGCAGCTCCGCGGGCCGAGGTGAAGCTTTCTTT. Residues: CASSSAGRGEAFF. The chain has TRBV7-9 and TRBJ1-1; D remains ambiguous. The ends were cut back, 4 bases at V and 7 bases at J, with 13 bases in the middle. This CDR3 region has 13 residues. Germline V lookup: CDR1 SEHNR, CDR2 FQNEAQ (reference sequence).

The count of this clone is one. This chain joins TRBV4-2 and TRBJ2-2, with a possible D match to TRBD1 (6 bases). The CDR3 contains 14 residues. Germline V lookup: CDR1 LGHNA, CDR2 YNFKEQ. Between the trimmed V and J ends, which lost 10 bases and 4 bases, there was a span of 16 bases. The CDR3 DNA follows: TGTGCCACCACAGGGCCCCTAGGCACCGGGGAGCTGTTTTTT. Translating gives CATTGPLGTGELFF.

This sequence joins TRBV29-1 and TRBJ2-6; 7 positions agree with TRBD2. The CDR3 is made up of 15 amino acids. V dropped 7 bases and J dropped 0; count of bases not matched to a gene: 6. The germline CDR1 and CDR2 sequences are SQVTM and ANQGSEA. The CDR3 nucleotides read TGCAGCGCGTGGGGGGGTCGCTCTGGGGCCAACGTCCTGACTTTC. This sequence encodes CSAWGGRSGANVLTF.

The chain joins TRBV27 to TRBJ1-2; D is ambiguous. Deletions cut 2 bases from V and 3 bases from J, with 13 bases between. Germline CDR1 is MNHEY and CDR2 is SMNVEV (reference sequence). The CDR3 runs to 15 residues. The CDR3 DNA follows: TGTGCCAGCAGTTTAGTAGGCACAGAAGACTATGGCTACACCTTC. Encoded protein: CASSLVGTEDYGYTF.

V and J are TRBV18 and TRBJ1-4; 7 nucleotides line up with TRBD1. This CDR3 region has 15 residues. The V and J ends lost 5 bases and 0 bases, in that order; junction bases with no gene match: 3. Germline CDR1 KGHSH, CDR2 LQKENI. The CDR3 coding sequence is TGTGCCAGCTCAGCTCAGGGGGCAACTAATGAAAAACTGTTTTTT. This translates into CASSAQGATNEKLFF.

The CDR3 reads CASSLAGGLNTGELFF. The CDR3 DNA follows: TGCGCCAGCAGCTTGGCAGGGGGCCTGAACACCGGGGAGCTGTTTTTT. J is TRBJ2-2 and V is TRBV5-1; 8 positions match TRBD1. The junction had 2 bases not matched to a gene; V was cut back by 0 bases and J by 1 base. CDR1 and CDR2 from the germline V gene are SGHRS and YFSETQ. There are 16 residues in the CDR3.

This CDR3 is CASSPDRGQEKLFF. CDR3 DNA: TGTGCCAGCAGCCCGGACAGGGGGCAGGAAAAACTGTTTTTT. V usage is TRBV7-2 and J usage is TRBJ1-4; 11 nucleotides line up with TRBD1. Germline lookup yields CDR1 SGHTA and CDR2 FQGNSA. V shed 5 bases and J 8 bases; nucleotides not matched to a gene: 4. CDR3 length: 14 amino acids.

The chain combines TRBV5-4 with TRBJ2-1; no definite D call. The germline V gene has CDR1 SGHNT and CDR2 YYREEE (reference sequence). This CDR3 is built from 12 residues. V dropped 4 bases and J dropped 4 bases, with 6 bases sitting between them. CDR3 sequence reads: CASSHGYNEQFF. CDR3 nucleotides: TGTGCCAGCAGCCACGGGTACAATGAGCAGTTCTTC.

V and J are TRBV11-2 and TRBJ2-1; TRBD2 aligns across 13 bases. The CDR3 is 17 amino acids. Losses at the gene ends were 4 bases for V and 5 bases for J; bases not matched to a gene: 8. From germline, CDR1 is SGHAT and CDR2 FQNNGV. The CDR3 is CASSWSLAGGSDNEQFF. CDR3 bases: TGTGCCAGCAGCTGGTCACTAGCGGGAGGGAGTGACAATGAGCAGTTCTTC.

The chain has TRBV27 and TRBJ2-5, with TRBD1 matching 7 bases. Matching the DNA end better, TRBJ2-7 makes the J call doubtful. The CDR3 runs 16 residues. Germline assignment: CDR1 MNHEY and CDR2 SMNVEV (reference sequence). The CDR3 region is CASSSSPTGMNYEQYF. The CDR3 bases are TGTGCCAGCAGTTCCTCCCCGACAGGGATGAACTACGAGCAGTACTTC.

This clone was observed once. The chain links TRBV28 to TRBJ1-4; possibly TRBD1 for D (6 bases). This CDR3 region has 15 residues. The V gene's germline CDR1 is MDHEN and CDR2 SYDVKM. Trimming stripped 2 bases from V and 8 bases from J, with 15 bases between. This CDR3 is CASSLPGGAEEKLFF. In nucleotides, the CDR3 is TGTGCCAGCAGTTTACCGGGGGGCGCAGAAGAAAAACTGTTTTTT.

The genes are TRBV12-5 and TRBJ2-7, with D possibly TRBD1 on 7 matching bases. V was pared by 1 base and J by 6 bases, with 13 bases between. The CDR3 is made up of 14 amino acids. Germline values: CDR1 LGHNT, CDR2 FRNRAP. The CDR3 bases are TGTGCTAGTGGTTTGGCAGGGGGGTGGGGCGAGCAGTACTTC. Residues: CASGLAGGWGEQYF. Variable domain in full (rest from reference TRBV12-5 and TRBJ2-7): DARVTQTPRHKVTEMGQEVTMRCQPILGHNTVFWYRQTMMQGLELLAYFRNRAPLDDSGMPKDRFSAEMPDATLATLKIQPSEPRDSAVYFCASGLAGGWGEQYFGPGTRLTVT.

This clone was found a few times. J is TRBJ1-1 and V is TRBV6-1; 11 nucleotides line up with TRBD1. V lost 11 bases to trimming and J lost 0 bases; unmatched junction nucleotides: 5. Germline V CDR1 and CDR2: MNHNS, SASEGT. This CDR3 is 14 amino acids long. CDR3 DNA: TGTGCCGGGGGACAGGGGGGAGTGAACACTGAAGCTTTCTTT. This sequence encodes CAGGQGGVNTEAFF.

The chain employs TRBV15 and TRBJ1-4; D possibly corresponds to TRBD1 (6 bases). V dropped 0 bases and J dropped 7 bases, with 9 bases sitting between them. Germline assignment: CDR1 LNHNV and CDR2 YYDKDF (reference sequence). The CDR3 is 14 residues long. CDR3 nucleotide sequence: TGTGCCACCAGCAGAGAGGGCAGGGGTGAAAAACTGTTTTTT. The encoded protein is CATSREGRGEKLFF. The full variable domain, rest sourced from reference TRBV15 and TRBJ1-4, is DAMVIQNPRYQVTQFGKPVTLSCSQTLNHNVMYWYQQKSSQAPKLLFHYYDKDFNNEADTPDNFQSRRPNTSFCFLDIRSPGLGDTAMYLCATSREGRGEKLFFGSGTQLSVL.